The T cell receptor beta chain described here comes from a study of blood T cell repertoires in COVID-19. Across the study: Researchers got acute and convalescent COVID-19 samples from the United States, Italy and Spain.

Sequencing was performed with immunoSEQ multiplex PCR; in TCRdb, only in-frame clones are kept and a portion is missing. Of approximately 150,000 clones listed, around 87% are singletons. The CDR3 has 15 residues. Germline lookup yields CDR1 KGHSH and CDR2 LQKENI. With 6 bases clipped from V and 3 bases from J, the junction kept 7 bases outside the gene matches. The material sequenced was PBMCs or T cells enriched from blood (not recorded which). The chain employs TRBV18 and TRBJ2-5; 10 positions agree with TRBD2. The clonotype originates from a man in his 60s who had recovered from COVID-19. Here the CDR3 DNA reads TGTGCCAGCTCTCCCAACACTAGCGGGAAAGAGACCCAGTACTTC. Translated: CASSPNTSGKETQYF.